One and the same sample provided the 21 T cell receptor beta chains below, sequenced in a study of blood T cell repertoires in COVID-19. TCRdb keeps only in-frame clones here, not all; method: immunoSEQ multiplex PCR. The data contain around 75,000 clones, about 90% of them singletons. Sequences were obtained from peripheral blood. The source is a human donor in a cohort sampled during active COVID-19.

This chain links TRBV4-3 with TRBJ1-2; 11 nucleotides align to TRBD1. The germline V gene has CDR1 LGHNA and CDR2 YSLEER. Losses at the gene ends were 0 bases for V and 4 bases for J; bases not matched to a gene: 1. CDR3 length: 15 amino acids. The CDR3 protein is CASSQDGTGGYGYTF. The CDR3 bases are TGCGCCAGCAGCCAAGATGGGACAGGGGGCTATGGCTACACCTTC.

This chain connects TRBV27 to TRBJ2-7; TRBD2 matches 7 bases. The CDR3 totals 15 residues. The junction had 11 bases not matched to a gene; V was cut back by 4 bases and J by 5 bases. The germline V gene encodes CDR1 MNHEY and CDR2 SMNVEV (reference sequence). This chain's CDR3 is CASSSMGGSIDEQYF. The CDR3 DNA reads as TGTGCCAGCAGTTCTATGGGCGGGAGTATCGACGAGCAGTACTTC.

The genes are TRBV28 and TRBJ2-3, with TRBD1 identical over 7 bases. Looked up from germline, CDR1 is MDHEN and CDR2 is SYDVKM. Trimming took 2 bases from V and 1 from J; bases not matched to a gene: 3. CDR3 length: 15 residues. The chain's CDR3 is CASSLRTGRTDTQYF. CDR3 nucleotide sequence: TGTGCCAGCAGTTTAAGGACAGGTCGCACAGATACGCAGTATTTT.

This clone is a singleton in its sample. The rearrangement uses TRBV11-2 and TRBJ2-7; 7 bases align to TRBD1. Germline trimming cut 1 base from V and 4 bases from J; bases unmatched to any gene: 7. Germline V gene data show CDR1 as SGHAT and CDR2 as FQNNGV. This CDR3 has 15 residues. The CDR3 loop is CASSLGPDRAYEQYF. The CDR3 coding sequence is TGTGCCAGCAGCTTAGGCCCTGACAGGGCATACGAGCAGTACTTC.

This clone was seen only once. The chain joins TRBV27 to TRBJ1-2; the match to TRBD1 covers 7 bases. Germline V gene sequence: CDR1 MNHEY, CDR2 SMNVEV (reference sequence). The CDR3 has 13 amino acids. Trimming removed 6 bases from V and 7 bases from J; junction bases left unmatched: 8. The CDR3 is CASSPQGIVGYTF. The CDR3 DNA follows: TGTGCCAGCAGCCCACAGGGGATAGTTGGCTACACCTTC.

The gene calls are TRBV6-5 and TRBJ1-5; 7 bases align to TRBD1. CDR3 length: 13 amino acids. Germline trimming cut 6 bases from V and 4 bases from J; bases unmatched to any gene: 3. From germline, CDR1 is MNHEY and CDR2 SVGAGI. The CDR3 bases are TGTGCCAGCAGCTCGGGACAGAATCAGCCCCAGCATTTT. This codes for CASSSGQNQPQHF.

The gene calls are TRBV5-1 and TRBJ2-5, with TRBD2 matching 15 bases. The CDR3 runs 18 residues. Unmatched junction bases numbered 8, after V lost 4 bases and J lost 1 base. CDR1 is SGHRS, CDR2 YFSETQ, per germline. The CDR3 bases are TGCGCCAGCAGCCGTAACCCGGGACTAGCGGGGGGCCAAGAGACCCAGTACTTC. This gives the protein CASSRNPGLAGGQETQYF. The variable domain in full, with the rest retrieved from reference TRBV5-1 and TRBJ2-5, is KAGVTQTPRYLIKTRGQQVTLSCSPISGHRSVSWYQQTPGQGLQFLFEYFSETQRNKGNFPGRFSGRQFSNSRSEMNVSTLELGDSALYLCASSRNPGLAGGQETQYFGPGTRLLVL.

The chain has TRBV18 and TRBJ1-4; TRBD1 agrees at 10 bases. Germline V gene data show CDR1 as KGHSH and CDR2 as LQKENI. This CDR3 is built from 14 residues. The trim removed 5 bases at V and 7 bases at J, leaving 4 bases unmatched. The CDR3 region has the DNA TGTGCCAGCTCAAAAGGACAGGGGGGTGAAAAACTGTTTTTT. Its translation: CASSKGQGGEKLFF. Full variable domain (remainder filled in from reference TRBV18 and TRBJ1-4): NAGVMQNPRHLVRRRGQEARLRCSPMKGHSHVYWYRQLPEEGLKFMVYLQKENIIDESGMPKERFSAEFPKEGPSILRIQQVVRGDSAAYFCASSKGQGGEKLFFGSGTQLSVL.

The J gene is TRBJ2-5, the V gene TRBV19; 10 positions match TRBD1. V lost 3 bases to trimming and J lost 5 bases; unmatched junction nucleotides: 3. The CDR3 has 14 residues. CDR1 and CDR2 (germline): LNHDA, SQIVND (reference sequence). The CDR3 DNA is TGTGCCAGTAGTATCGGGACAGGGGCTGAGACCCAGTACTTC. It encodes CASSIGTGAETQYF.

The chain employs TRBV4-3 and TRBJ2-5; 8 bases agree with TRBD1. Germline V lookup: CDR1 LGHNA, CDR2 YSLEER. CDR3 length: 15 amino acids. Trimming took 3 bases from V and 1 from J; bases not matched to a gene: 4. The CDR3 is CASSQGRGPQETQYF. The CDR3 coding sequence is TGCGCCAGCAGCCAGGGCAGGGGGCCCCAAGAGACCCAGTACTTC.

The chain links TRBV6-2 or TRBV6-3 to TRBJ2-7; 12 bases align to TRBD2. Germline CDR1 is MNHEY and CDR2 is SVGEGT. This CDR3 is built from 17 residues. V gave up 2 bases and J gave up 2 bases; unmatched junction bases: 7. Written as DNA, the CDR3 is TGTGCCAGCAGTTACAGCACTAGCGGGAGGTATGCCTACGAGCAGTACTTC. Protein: CASSYSTSGRYAYEQYF.

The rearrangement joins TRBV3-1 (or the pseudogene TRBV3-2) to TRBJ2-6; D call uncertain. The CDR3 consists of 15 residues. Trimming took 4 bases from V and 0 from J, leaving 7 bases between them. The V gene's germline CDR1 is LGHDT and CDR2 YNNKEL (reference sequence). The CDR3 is CASSPRFSGANVLTF. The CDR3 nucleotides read TGTGCCAGCAGCCCCAGGTTCTCTGGGGCCAACGTCCTGACTTTC.

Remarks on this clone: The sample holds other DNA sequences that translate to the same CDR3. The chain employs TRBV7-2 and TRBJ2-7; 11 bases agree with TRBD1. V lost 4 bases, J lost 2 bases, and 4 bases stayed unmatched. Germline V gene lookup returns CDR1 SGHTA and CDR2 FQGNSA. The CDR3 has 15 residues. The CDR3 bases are TGTGCCAGCAGCTCTCCGGGACAGGGGGCCTACGAGCAGTACTTC. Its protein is CASSSPGQGAYEQYF.

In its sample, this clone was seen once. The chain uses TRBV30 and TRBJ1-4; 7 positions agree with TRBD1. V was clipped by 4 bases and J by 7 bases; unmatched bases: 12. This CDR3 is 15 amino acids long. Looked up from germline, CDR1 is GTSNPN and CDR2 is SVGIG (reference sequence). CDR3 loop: CAWTEGQNSGEKLFF. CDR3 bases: TGTGCCTGGACCGAGGGACAGAACAGTGGTGAAAAACTGTTTTTT.

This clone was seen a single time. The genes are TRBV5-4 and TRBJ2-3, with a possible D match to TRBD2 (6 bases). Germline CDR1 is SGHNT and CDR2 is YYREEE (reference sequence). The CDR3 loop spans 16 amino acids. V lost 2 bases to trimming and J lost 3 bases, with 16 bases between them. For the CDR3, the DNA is TGTGCCAGCAGCTTAACACGGGAGAGGTCGACAGATACGCAGTATTTT. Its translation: CASSLTRERSTDTQYF.

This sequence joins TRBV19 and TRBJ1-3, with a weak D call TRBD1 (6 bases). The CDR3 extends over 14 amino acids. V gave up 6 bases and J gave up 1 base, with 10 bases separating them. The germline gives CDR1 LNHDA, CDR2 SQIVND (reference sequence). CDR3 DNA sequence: TGTGCCAGTAGATCCAGGGGATCTGGAAACACCATATATTTT. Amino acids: CASRSRGSGNTIYF.

The CDR3 sequence: CASTQVAGLNTEAFF. The DNA of the CDR3 is TGTGCCAGCACCCAAGTGGCGGGATTGAACACTGAAGCTTTCTTT. The V call is TRBV9, the J call TRBJ1-1; D is ambiguous. The CDR3 consists of 15 residues. V lost 6 bases and J 0 bases, leaving 15 bases between the germline ends. CDR1 and CDR2 (germline): SGDLS, YYNGEE.

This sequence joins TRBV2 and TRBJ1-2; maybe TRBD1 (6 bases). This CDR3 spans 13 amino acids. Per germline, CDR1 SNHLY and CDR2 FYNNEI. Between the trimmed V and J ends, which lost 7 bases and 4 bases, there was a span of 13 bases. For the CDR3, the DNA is TGTGCCAGCACCGTGGACAGTATCTATGGCTACACCTTC. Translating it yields CASTVDSIYGYTF. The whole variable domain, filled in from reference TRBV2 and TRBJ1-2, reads EPEVTQTPSHQVTQMGQEVILRCVPISNHLYFYWYRQILGQKVEFLVSFYNNEISEKSEIFDDQFSVERPDGSNFTLKIRSTKLEDSAMYFCASTVDSIYGYTFGSGTRLTVV.

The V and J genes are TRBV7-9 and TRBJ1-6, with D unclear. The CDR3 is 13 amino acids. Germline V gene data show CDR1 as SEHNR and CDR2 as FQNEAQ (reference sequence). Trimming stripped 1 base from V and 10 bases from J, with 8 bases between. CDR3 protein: CASSLEEVSPLHF. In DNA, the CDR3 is TGTGCCAGCAGCTTAGAAGAGGTCTCACCCCTCCACTTT.

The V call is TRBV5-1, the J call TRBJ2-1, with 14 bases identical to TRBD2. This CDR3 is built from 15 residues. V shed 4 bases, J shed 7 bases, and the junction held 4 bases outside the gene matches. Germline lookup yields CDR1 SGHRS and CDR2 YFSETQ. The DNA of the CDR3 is TGCGCCAGCAGCGGGGGACTAGCGGGAGAGAATGAGCAGTTCTTC. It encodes CASSGGLAGENEQFF. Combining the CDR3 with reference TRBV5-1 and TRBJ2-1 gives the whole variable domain KAGVTQTPRYLIKTRGQQVTLSCSPISGHRSVSWYQQTPGQGLQFLFEYFSETQRNKGNFPGRFSGRQFSNSRSEMNVSTLELGDSALYLCASSGGLAGENEQFFGPGTRLTVL.

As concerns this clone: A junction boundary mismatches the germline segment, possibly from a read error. The CDR3, as DNA: TGCAGCGTTGAAGAGGACGGGGTGGGGGCGTCAGGATTT. This codes for CSVEEDGVGASGF. The chain combines TRBV29-1 with TRBJ1-1, with D possibly matching TRBD1 (6 bases). CDR1 and CDR2 from the germline V gene are SQVTM and ANQGSEA. The CDR3 is 13 residues long.